These 12 T cell receptor beta chains originate from one sample sequenced in a study of post-analysis software for immune sequencing data. Whole-study findings and limits: Patients had higher frequencies than controls of a few TRBV segments, including TRBV5-6, TRBV5-1 and TRBV20-1.

Carried by the TCR beta cDNA libraries were unique molecular identifiers. TCRdb ran MiXCR on the PCR reads and lists one entry per CDR3 protein. This sample has 650,000 to 900,000 distinct CDR3 sequences, with 35% to 55% found just once. These receptors are not linked to any known antigen. The sequenced sample consisted of blood. Receptors were obtained from a girl aged 10-17 years with multiple sclerosis.

The rearrangement joins TRBV11-2 to TRBJ2-1; 8 bases are a match to TRBD2. Germline V gene data show CDR1 as SGHAT and CDR2 as FQNNGV. Trimming cost V 1 base and J 2 bases; bases outside gene matches: 4. CDR3 length: 16 amino acids. For the CDR3, the DNA is TGTGCCAGCAGCTTAGGGACTAGCCACACCTACAATGAGCAGTTCTTC. The encoded protein is CASSLGTSHTYNEQFF.

This clonotype came up a few times. The gene calls are TRBV29-1 and TRBJ2-7, with D perhaps TRBD1 (6 bases). CDR1 is SQVTM, CDR2 ANQGSEA, per germline. V lost 4 bases and J 5 bases, leaving 9 bases between the germline ends. This CDR3 is built from 11 residues. CDR3 region: CSVVGAHEQYF. As DNA, the CDR3 is TGCAGCGTTGTGGGGGCCCACGAGCAGTACTTC.

This clonotype was recorded a few times. V and J are TRBV14 and TRBJ2-6; D remains unclear. Trimming took off 1 base at V and 2 bases at J, with 15 bases between the two ends. Germline-derived CDR1 and CDR2 are SGHDN and FVKESK. This CDR3 is 18 amino acids long. The CDR3 reads CASSQVQVPKPGANVLTF. The CDR3 DNA is TGTGCCAGCAGCCAAGTTCAGGTCCCTAAACCTGGGGCCAACGTCCTGACTTTC.

This clonotype was counted a few times. The chain carries TRBV4-1 and TRBJ2-5, with 11 bases fitting TRBD2. In germline, CDR1 is MGHRA, CDR2 YSYEKL. The trim removed 2 bases at V and 2 bases at J, leaving 10 bases unmatched. The CDR3 has 18 residues. The CDR3 spells CASSQSSGTSGAQETQYF. The DNA for the CDR3 is TGCGCCAGCAGCCAATCATCCGGGACTAGCGGAGCACAAGAGACCCAGTACTTC.

This chain connects TRBV7-8 to TRBJ2-7, with 7 positions matching TRBD1. CDR1 is SGHVS and CDR2 is FQNEAQ in the germline V gene. The J segment lost 2 bases and the V segment lost 5 bases, leaving 9 bases of the junction unmatched. CDR3 length: 15 amino acids. The CDR3 coding sequence is TGTGCCAGCAGCCGAAGCGATGACAGGGCCTACGAGCAGTACTTC. Translating it yields CASSRSDDRAYEQYF.

This clonotype was picked up a small number of times. Written as DNA, the CDR3 is TGTGCCACCAGCAGAGATCTGGCGAGGAATGAGCAGTTCTTC. Translating gives CATSRDLARNEQFF. The chain joins TRBV15 to TRBJ2-1, with D uncertain. The CDR3 is made up of 14 amino acids. V lost 0 bases to trimming and J lost 7 bases, with 10 bases between them. The V gene's germline CDR1 is LNHNV and CDR2 YYDKDF (reference sequence). The full variable domain, in which reference TRBV15 and TRBJ2-1 provide the parts outside the CDR3, is DAMVIQNPRYQVTQFGKPVTLSCSQTLNHNVMYWYQQKSSQAPKLLFHYYDKDFNNEADTPDNFQSRRPNTSFCFLDIRSPGLGDTAMYLCATSRDLARNEQFFGPGTRLTVL.

This clonotype has more than one count but fewer than ten. The rearrangement uses TRBV24-1 and TRBJ2-5, with 12 positions matching TRBD2. This CDR3 is 17 amino acids long. From germline, CDR1 is KGHDR and CDR2 SFDVKD. With V trimmed by 1 base and J by 4 bases, 6 bases remained unmatched. DNA for the CDR3: TGTGCCACCAGTGATTTAGATGGACTAGCGGGAACAGAGACCCAGTACTTC. It yields the protein CATSDLDGLAGTETQYF.

The V gene is TRBV7-2, the J gene TRBJ2-5; maybe TRBD2 (5 bases). Germline V gene sequence: CDR1 SGHTA, CDR2 FQGNSA. The CDR3 is 15 residues long. V was clipped by 0 bases and J by 4 bases, with 12 bases between them. The CDR3 here is CASSLARVLRETQYF. For the CDR3, the DNA is TGTGCCAGCAGCTTAGCGCGGGTTTTGAGAGAGACCCAGTACTTC. Full variable domain (rest looked up from reference TRBV7-2 and TRBJ2-5): GAGVSQSPSNKVTEKGKDVELRCDPISGHTALYWYRQSLGQGLEFLIYFQGNSAPDKSGLPSDRFSAERTGGSVSTLTIQRTQQEDSAVYLCASSLARVLRETQYFGPGTRLLVL.

In the case of this clonotype: With a much larger clone just one base away, this may be a read error. The V call is TRBV20-1, the J call TRBJ2-7, with TRBD2 matching 8 bases. The CDR3 spans 14 residues. Germline CDR1 is DFQATT and CDR2 is SNEGSKA (reference sequence). V gave up 5 bases and J gave up 2 bases; unmatched junction bases: 8. This CDR3 reads CSAGGSSGPYEQYF. CDR3 bases: TGCAGTGCTGGGGGGTCTAGCGGGCCCTACGAGCAGTACTTC.

The J gene is TRBJ2-1, the V gene TRBV24-1, with TRBD2 identical over 11 bases. The V and J ends lost 3 bases and 9 bases, in that order; junction bases with no gene match: 0. The CDR3 totals 13 residues. Germline assignment: CDR1 KGHDR and CDR2 SFDVKD. CDR3 sequence: CATSDLAGGEQFF. The CDR3 coding sequence is TGTGCCACCAGTGATCTAGCGGGAGGTGAGCAGTTCTTC.

The chain joins TRBV9 to TRBJ2-7, with 11 bases that match TRBD2. J lost 4 bases, V lost 0 bases, and 6 bases had no gene match. Looked up from germline, CDR1 is SGDLS and CDR2 is YYNGEE. This CDR3 contains 16 residues. CDR3 residues: CASSVGASGRPYEQYF. The CDR3 region has the DNA TGTGCCAGCAGCGTAGGGGCTAGCGGGAGGCCTTACGAGCAGTACTTC. Variable domain in full (rest from reference TRBV9 and TRBJ2-7): DSGVTQTPKHLITATGQRVTLRCSPRSGDLSVYWYQQSLDQGLQFLIQYYNGEERAKGNILERFSAQQFPDLHSELNLSSLELGDSALYFCASSVGASGRPYEQYFGPGTRLTVT.

This chain joins TRBV12-3 or TRBV12-4 and TRBJ2-5; perhaps TRBD2 as D (6 bases). The CDR3 has 12 residues. Trimming stripped 3 bases from V and 5 bases from J, with 7 bases between. The CDR3 sequence: CASSLTRETQYF. CDR3 sequence (DNA): TGTGCCAGCAGTTTGACTAGGGAGACCCAGTACTTC.